This T cell receptor (beta chain) originates from a study of T cell responses to AZD1222 COVID-19 vaccine. Sequencing was performed with immunoSEQ multiplex PCR; in TCRdb, only in-frame clones are kept and a portion is missing. Among about 110,000 clones listed, less than 95% were seen once. The germline CDR1 and CDR2 sequences are MNHEY and SVGAGI. CDR3 length equals 14 residues. Losses at the gene ends were 10 bases for V and 2 bases for J; bases not matched to a gene: 8. The clonotype originates from an adult in good health. This specimen was peripheral blood, taken on day 0 of AZD1222 vaccination. The chain couples TRBV6-5 to TRBJ1-2, with 9 bases identical to TRBD1. The CDR3 bases are TGTGCCACCACAGGGGGCGCGGTGAACTATGGCTACACCTTC. Translated, it gives CATTGGAVNYGYTF.